This note documents a single T cell receptor (beta chain) sequence. Assay used: immunoSEQ multiplex PCR; TCRdb lists only in-frame clones, some missing. The sample holds 12,000 or so clones; around 89% are singletons and the top ten take approximately 2.5%. This sample is drawn from a study of chemoradiotherapy in HPV16-positive cancers. Germline values: CDR1 GTSNPN, CDR2 SVGIG (reference sequence). The V gene end was trimmed by 5 bases and the J gene end by 5 bases; junction bases not matched to a gene: 8. This CDR3 is built from 14 residues. The rearrangement links TRBV30 to TRBJ2-5; 10 bases match TRBD2. This sequence was found in a human donor with HPV-associated anogenital cancer. The sequences come from blood, collected from a patient who underwent chemoradiotherapy. CDR3 in DNA: TGTGCCTGGGGTACCCTAGCGGGGGCCGAGACCCAGTACTTC. This codes for CAWGTLAGAETQYF.